This TCR beta chain came from a study of a mutant IDH1 vaccine in newly diagnosed glioma. Across the study: Vaccinations were initiated 4-6 weeks following radiotherapy alone, or were given together with temozolomide cycles. Receipt of radiotherapy, temozolomide, or both preceded the study, and most received both. Mean patient age was about 44 years; approximately 60% were male and around 40% female. Whole-study results and caveats: The authors found pseudoprogression apparently unrelated to changes in top peripheral T cell clonotypes.

As for this clone: Its antigen is still unknown.

The CDR3 extends over 14 amino acids. V shed 3 bases and J shed 4 bases, with 10 bases lying between them. Per the germline V gene, CDR1 is KGHSH and CDR2 is LQKENI. Specified time point: week 47, end of study. One vaccine dose held 300 ug of mutant IDH1 20-mer peptide and came with topical imiquimod. Generated by immunoSEQ multiplex PCR, the TCRdb table keeps only in-frame clones and is missing some. Of about 62,000 clones in the sample, 83% are singletons; the top ten hold around 4.1%. The source is a man between 25 and 39 years old with glioma. The sample was PBMCs, taken from a glioma patient whose treatment included an IDH1 peptide vaccine. The V gene is TRBV18, the J gene TRBJ1-3; the D is unclear. CDR3 amino acids: CASSPASLGNTIYF. The CDR3 bases are TGTGCCAGCTCACCGGCGAGCCTGGGAAACACCATATATTTT.